This paragraph covers one TCR beta chain sequence. This specimen comes from a study of blood T cell repertoires in COVID-19. Across the study: Donors in the United States, Italy and Spain gave samples during acute or convalescent COVID-19. PBMCs, B-cell-depleted T cells, or T cells were the source of the cDNA or gDNA that made up the material.

In the study's own analysis: Estimation of nucleated cell counts relied on the amplification of reference gene primers. Some clones are missing from TCRdb's copy, which holds only in-frame ones; the method was immunoSEQ multiplex PCR. V, J and clone size reflect that table, while D and trimming were determined from the DNA. This repertoire shows over 10,000 clones, around 76% found once; its top ten account for about 43%. The receptor comes from a woman of 80 years or more with acute or convalescent COVID-19. Sequencing was performed on peripheral blood.

The CDR3 nucleotides read TGTGCCAGCAGCCCCGGACAGGGGACGTACGAGCAGTACTTC. It codes for CASSPGQGTYEQYF. The chain carries TRBV2 and TRBJ2-7; 9 nucleotides match TRBD1. This CDR3 has 14 residues. V shed 6 bases and J 4 bases; nucleotides not matched to a gene: 7. Germline CDR1 and CDR2: SNHLY and FYNNEI. Supplemented by reference TRBV2 and TRBJ2-7, the full variable domain reads EPEVTQTPSHQVTQMGQEVILRCVPISNHLYFYWYRQILGQKVEFLVSFYNNEISEKSEIFDDQFSVERPDGSNFTLKIRSTKLEDSAMYFCASSPGQGTYEQYFGPGTRLTVT.